The 24 T cell receptor beta chains in this list originate from one sample, sequenced in a study of CD8 T cells in Susac syndrome. A quantity of about 0.5 to 1 ug RNA underwent reverse transcription using random hexamers. TCRdb reprocessed the immunoSEQ multiplex PCR reads via MiXCR and lists one record per CDR3 protein. The repertoire holds 180,000 or so distinct CDR3 sequences, 90% to 95% seen once, with over 0.12% in the top ten. Source material: CD4+ T cells from PBMCs. All receptors come from a human donor in good health.

This clonotype was picked up one time. The chain links TRBV5-1 to TRBJ1-6; 9 bases align to TRBD1. The germline CDR1 and CDR2 sequences are SGHRS and YFSETQ. The CDR3 has 16 amino acids. V dropped 4 bases and J dropped 4; count of bases not matched to a gene: 6. The CDR3 sequence: CASSTGGETYNSPLHF. Written as DNA, the CDR3 is TGCGCCAGCAGCACAGGGGGCGAAACATATAATTCACCCCTCCACTTT.

CDR3 DNA sequence: TGCAGCGCGAAGGGGTCCCATTCCTACGAGCAGTACTTC. Translating it yields CSAKGSHSYEQYF. The genes are TRBV29-1 and TRBJ2-7; a possible D gene is TRBD1 (5 bases). The length of the CDR3 is 13 residues. Trimming pared 7 bases from V and 1 base from J, leaving 14 bases between. Germline V lookup: CDR1 SQVTM, CDR2 ANQGSEA.

This clonotype showed up just once. V usage is TRBV2 and J usage is TRBJ1-5; 7 bases are a match to TRBD1. The trim removed 7 bases at V and 2 bases at J, leaving 2 bases unmatched. The CDR3 is 13 residues long. Germline V gives CDR1 SNHLY, CDR2 FYNNEI. The CDR3 DNA follows: TGTGCCAGCAATGGACAGGGCAATCAGCCCCAGCATTTT. This sequence encodes CASNGQGNQPQHF.

V and J are TRBV3-1 and TRBJ2-1; tentatively, D is TRBD2 (6 bases). CDR1 is LGHDT and CDR2 is YNNKEL in the germline V gene (reference sequence). The V and J ends lost 0 bases and 7 bases respectively, with 7 bases between them. There are 13 residues in the CDR3. The CDR3 DNA reads as TGTGCCAGCAGCCAAGATGGGGGGAATGAGCAGTTCTTC. Protein: CASSQDGGNEQFF.

The chain carries TRBV5-4 and TRBJ1-2; a possible D gene is TRBD1 (6 bases). The germline V and J ends were trimmed by 3 bases and 4 bases, with 22 bases remaining between them. The CDR3 contains 17 residues. CDR1 is SGHNT, CDR2 YYREEE, per germline (reference sequence). The CDR3 nucleotides read TGTGCCAGCAGCTCCCCCGGTGAGCGGCAGGGGTCCTATGGCTACACCTTC. Its translation: CASSSPGERQGSYGYTF.

The genes are TRBV6-5 and TRBJ2-1; D is perhaps TRBD2 (6 bases). The V gene's germline CDR1 is MNHEY and CDR2 SVGAGI. The germline V and J ends were trimmed by 6 bases and 4 bases, with 16 bases remaining between them. CDR3 length: 15 residues. The CDR3 reads CASSGGRGNYNEQFF. CDR3 in DNA: TGTGCCAGCAGCGGCGGGCGGGGTAATTACAATGAGCAGTTCTTC.

The chain combines TRBV14 with TRBJ1-1; D remains ambiguous. V was clipped by 2 bases and J by 3 bases, with 13 bases between them. This CDR3 is built from 15 residues. The germline V gene encodes CDR1 SGHDN and CDR2 FVKESK. The CDR3 protein is CASSQPAYGDTEAFF. In nucleotides, the CDR3 is TGTGCCAGCAGCCAACCAGCCTACGGGGACACTGAAGCTTTCTTT. The complete variable domain, with remaining parts taken from reference TRBV14 and TRBJ1-1, reads EAGVTQFPSHSVIEKGQTVTLRCDPISGHDNLYWYRRVMGKEIKFLLHFVKESKQDESGMPNNRFLAERTGGTYSTLKVQPAELEDSGVYFCASSQPAYGDTEAFFGQGTRLTVV.

The chain has TRBV4-3 and TRBJ2-6; D is unclear. V dropped 1 base and J dropped 0 bases, with 16 bases sitting between them. The germline gives CDR1 LGHNA, CDR2 YSLEER. This CDR3 is built from 19 residues. The CDR3 spells CASSQAVARALSGANVLTF. The CDR3 DNA reads as TGCGCCAGCAGCCAAGCAGTGGCCCGGGCCCTCTCTGGGGCCAACGTCCTGACTTTC.

The chain is built from TRBV24-1 and TRBJ2-7; D not resolved. This CDR3 comprises 11 residues. The V and J ends lost 5 bases and 7 bases respectively, with 8 bases between them. Germline V gene sequence: CDR1 KGHDR, CDR2 SFDVKD. The CDR3 DNA is TGTGCCACCAGTGCCGGTCGGGAGCAGTACTTC. Translating it yields CATSAGREQYF.

V usage is TRBV27 and J usage is TRBJ2-7; D not resolved. V was trimmed by 8 bases and J by 0 bases, leaving 17 bases between them. This CDR3 has 15 amino acids. Germline V gene data show CDR1 as MNHEY and CDR2 as SMNVEV (reference sequence). The CDR3 loop is CASGRDGGFSYEQYF. In DNA, the CDR3 is TGTGCCAGCGGAAGAGACGGTGGCTTCTCCTACGAGCAGTACTTC.

The chain joins TRBV5-1 to TRBJ2-5; D is unresolved. The CDR3 is 11 amino acids. V was clipped by 4 bases and J by 8 bases, with 9 bases between them. CDR1 and CDR2 (germline): SGHRS, YFSETQ. DNA of the CDR3: TGCGCCAGCAGCGCCCTTGGAACCCAGTACTTC. Encoded protein: CASSALGTQYF.

The chain combines TRBV3-1 with TRBJ2-7, with D hard to call. CDR3 length: 11 amino acids. The ends were cut back, 5 bases at V and 7 bases at J, with 9 bases in the middle. The V gene's germline CDR1 is LGHDT and CDR2 YNNKEL (reference sequence). For the CDR3, the DNA is TGTGCCAGCAGCTATCGTGGGGAGCAGTACTTC. Amino acid sequence: CASSYRGEQYF.

The rearrangement links TRBV18 to TRBJ2-1; 9 bases agree with TRBD2. V gave up 6 bases and J gave up 4 bases; unmatched junction bases: 7. From germline, CDR1 is KGHSH and CDR2 LQKENI. The CDR3 spans 15 residues. DNA of the CDR3: TGTGCCAGCTCGGCCGGGACTAGCAGTTACAATGAGCAGTTCTTC. It yields the protein CASSAGTSSYNEQFF.

The rearrangement joins TRBV29-1 to TRBJ1-2; D might be TRBD1 (5 bases). This CDR3 has 10 residues. The germline gives CDR1 SQVTM, CDR2 ANQGSEA. The germline V and J ends were trimmed by 6 bases and 6 bases, with 8 bases remaining between them. CDR3 amino acids: CSVTEDGYTF. Written as DNA, the CDR3 is TGCAGCGTGACAGAGGATGGCTACACCTTC.

In its sample, this clonotype was seen a few times. The chain joins TRBV20-1 to TRBJ1-5; TRBD1 matches at 9 bases. The CDR3 contains 14 residues. V lost 3 bases and J lost 4; bases outside the gene matches: 4. Germline V gene data show CDR1 as DFQATT and CDR2 as SNEGSKA (reference sequence). The CDR3 is CSASRGQGNQPQHF. The CDR3 DNA reads as TGCAGTGCTAGTAGGGGACAGGGAAATCAGCCCCAGCATTTT.

The chain employs TRBV30 and TRBJ2-2; TRBD1 aligns across 7 bases. The CDR3 length is 14 residues. CDR1 is GTSNPN and CDR2 is SVGIG in the germline V gene (reference sequence). Trimming cost V 1 base and J 5 bases; bases outside gene matches: 4. CDR3 nucleotide sequence: TGTGCCTGGAGTGACAGGGGCTGGACCGGGGAGCTGTTTTTT. Its protein product is CAWSDRGWTGELFF.

V and J are TRBV20-1 and TRBJ2-4, with D perhaps matching TRBD1 (6 bases). The length of the CDR3 is 13 residues. The V and J ends lost 5 bases and 6 bases respectively, with 14 bases between them. The germline V gene encodes CDR1 DFQATT and CDR2 SNEGSKA (reference sequence). CDR3 coding DNA: TGCAGTGCTGAAAGGACAGAGGGAAACATTCAGTACTTC. Translating it yields CSAERTEGNIQYF.

This chain links TRBV5-4 with TRBJ1-6; D is unresolved. From germline, CDR1 is SGHNT and CDR2 YYREEE (reference sequence). The CDR3 sequence is 13 residues long. Trimming left V 5 bases short and J 7 bases short, with 10 bases between. CDR3 protein: CASRATPNSPLHF. DNA for the CDR3: TGTGCCAGCAGAGCGACCCCGAATTCACCCCTCCACTTT.

The V call is TRBV10-3, the J call TRBJ2-5, with D perhaps TRBD1 or TRBD2 (5 bases each). The CDR3 sequence is 13 residues long. Trimming pared 6 bases from V and 3 bases from J, leaving 11 bases between. Germline lookup yields CDR1 ENHRY and CDR2 SYGVKD. The CDR3 bases are TGTGCCATCAGGACAGTGGGAGAAGAGACCCAGTACTTC. This codes for CAIRTVGEETQYF.

V usage is TRBV28 and J usage is TRBJ1-2; 7 bases are a match to TRBD1. This CDR3 contains 14 residues. Losses at the gene ends were 5 bases for V and 5 bases for J; bases not matched to a gene: 8. Per the germline V gene, CDR1 is MDHEN and CDR2 is SYDVKM. Here the CDR3 DNA reads TGTGCCAGCAGTCTATCACAGGGGTCATATGGCTACACCTTC. This translates into CASSLSQGSYGYTF.

The genes are TRBV7-9 and TRBJ2-7; 12 nucleotides match TRBD2. V was clipped by 8 bases and J by 3 bases; unmatched bases: 5. From germline, CDR1 is SEHNR and CDR2 FQNEAQ (reference sequence). The CDR3 extends over 14 amino acids. CDR3 protein: CASAASGGVYEQYF. The DNA of the CDR3 is TGTGCCAGCGCGGCTAGCGGGGGGGTCTACGAGCAGTACTTC.

The chain uses TRBV28 and TRBJ2-1, with unresolved D. Germline V gives CDR1 MDHEN, CDR2 SYDVKM. CDR3 size: 13 residues. Deletions cut 6 bases from V and 3 bases from J, with 9 bases between. For the CDR3, the DNA is TGTGCCAGCAGCCAGCTGGACTACAATGAGCAGTTCTTC. Amino acids: CASSQLDYNEQFF.

The V call is TRBV28, the J call TRBJ2-7; 9 bases are shared with TRBD1. From germline, CDR1 is MDHEN and CDR2 SYDVKM. CDR3 length: 13 amino acids. V was clipped by 7 bases and J by 4 bases; unmatched bases: 5. For the CDR3, the DNA is TGTGCCAGCACTCCGGGACAGGGTTACGAGCAGTACTTC. Protein: CASTPGQGYEQYF. Together with reference TRBV28 and TRBJ2-7, the CDR3 gives the full variable domain: DVKVTQSSRYLVKRTGEKVFLECVQDMDHENMFWYRQDPGLGLRLIYFSYDVKMKEKGDIPEGYSVSREKKERFSLILESASTNQTSMYLCASTPGQGYEQYFGPGTRLTVT.

This sequence joins TRBV28 and TRBJ1-2, with a tentative D call TRBD1 (5 bases). The CDR3 has 11 residues. V was clipped by 6 bases and J by 8 bases, with 10 bases between them. Germline assignment: CDR1 MDHEN and CDR2 SYDVKM. The CDR3 nucleotides read TGTGCCAGCAGCCGAGGGGCGGGCTACACCTTC. Its translation is CASSRGAGYTF.